The 5 T cell receptor beta chains below come from one sample, sequenced in a study of T cell changes during pregnancy in multiple sclerosis (dated by TCRdb to the late 2010s). Library preparation employed the immunoSEQ multiplex PCR assay. TCRdb carries this immuneACCESS record with in-frame sequences only. Its versions omit some clonotypes, under half of them owing to an unresolved V gene in the studies checked, with the rest unexplained. A total of around 69,000 clones appear in this sample, about 90% of them only once. About 2.5% of the sample belongs to the ten largest clones. The sample here was peripheral blood, taken in the first trimester of pregnancy. These receptors were collected from a female donor with multiple sclerosis, enrolled in a pregnancy study.

This clone appeared once. The chain links TRBV7-8 to TRBJ2-1; D possibly corresponds to TRBD2 (6 bases). This CDR3 is built from 12 residues. Per germline, CDR1 SGHVS and CDR2 FQNEAQ. Trimming removed 5 bases at V and 11 bases at J, with 13 bases between. The CDR3 spells CASSTPGTQQFF. DNA for the CDR3: TGTGCCAGCAGCACCCCCGGGACTCAGCAGTTCTTC.

This clone came up a few times. The chain couples TRBV27 to TRBJ1-3, with 7 bases lining up with TRBD1. This CDR3 comprises 15 residues. Germline values: CDR1 MNHEY, CDR2 SMNVEV (reference sequence). The trim removed 5 bases at V and 1 base at J, leaving 5 bases unmatched. DNA for the CDR3: TGTGCCAGCAGTAGACAGGGACGGTCTGGAAACACCATATATTTT. Its protein product is CASSRQGRSGNTIYF.

The chain recombines TRBV7-6 with TRBJ2-6, with TRBD2 as a possible D gene (7 bases). V was pared by 2 bases and J by 2 bases, with 13 bases between. Per germline, CDR1 SGHVS and CDR2 FNYEAQ. CDR3 length: 17 residues. The CDR3 DNA reads TGTGCCAGCAGCTTATTGGGGGGGCAGGCTGGGGCCAACGTCCTGACTTTC. Amino acid sequence: CASSLLGGQAGANVLTF.

The V gene is TRBV5-1, the J gene TRBJ2-7, with TRBD1 identical over 7 bases. Germline V gene data show CDR1 as SGHRS and CDR2 as YFSETQ. The CDR3 loop spans 13 amino acids. V lost 2 bases, J lost 2 bases, and 1 base stayed unmatched. This CDR3 reads CASSLDRAYEQYF. CDR3 DNA sequence: TGCGCCAGCAGCTTAGACAGGGCCTACGAGCAGTACTTC.

The J gene is TRBJ2-3, the V gene TRBV7-2; no firm D call. Germline values: CDR1 SGHTA, CDR2 FQGNSA. This CDR3 is 16 amino acids long. V was cut by 5 bases and J by 3 bases, with 18 bases left in between. The chain's CDR3 is CASSPRSVSLTDTQYF. For the CDR3, the DNA is TGTGCCAGCAGCCCCAGGTCCGTAAGCCTAACAGATACGCAGTATTTT.